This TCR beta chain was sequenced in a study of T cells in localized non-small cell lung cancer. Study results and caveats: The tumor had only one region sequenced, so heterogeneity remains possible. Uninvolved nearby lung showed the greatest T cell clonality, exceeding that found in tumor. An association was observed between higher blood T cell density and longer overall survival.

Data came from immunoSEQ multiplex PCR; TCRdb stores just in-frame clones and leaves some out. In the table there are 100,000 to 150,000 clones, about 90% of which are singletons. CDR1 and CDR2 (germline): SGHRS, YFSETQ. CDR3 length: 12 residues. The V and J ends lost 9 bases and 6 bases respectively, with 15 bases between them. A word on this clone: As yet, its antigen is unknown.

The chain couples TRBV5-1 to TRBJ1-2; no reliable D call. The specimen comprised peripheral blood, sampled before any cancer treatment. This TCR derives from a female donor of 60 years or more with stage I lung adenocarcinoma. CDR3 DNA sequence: TGCGCCACCGGCCGGGCCGGGGATGGCTACACCTTC. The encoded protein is CATGRAGDGYTF.